Reported below is one T cell receptor beta chain. In the authors' workflow: Amplification of reference gene primers was used by the study to estimate nucleated cell counts. Sequenced by immunoSEQ multiplex PCR; TCRdb stores in-frame clones only, minus some. D and trimming come from the DNA, and the V and J calls and clone size come from that table. Here the sample spans hundreds of thousands of clones, approximately 80% being singletons. The record originates from a study of blood T cell repertoires in COVID-19. Study-level information: Spain, Italy and the United States supplied samples that represented acute and convalescent COVID-19. Sample material is recorded as cDNA or gDNA derived from T cells, B-cell-depleted T cells, or PBMCs.

The CDR3 has 15 residues. Per the germline V gene, CDR1 is MGHRA and CDR2 is YSYEKL. The V and J ends lost 1 base and 7 bases, in that order; junction bases with no gene match: 7. The clonotype was recovered from a woman aged 45-65 years with active or convalescent COVID-19. The chain is built from TRBV4-1 and TRBJ2-1; 7 bases fit TRBD1. Sequences were obtained from peripheral blood. This CDR3 is CASSQVSTGVNEQFF. CDR3 DNA: TGCGCCAGCAGCCAAGTTAGCACAGGGGTAAATGAGCAGTTCTTC.